One sample yielded the 5 T cell receptor beta chains listed below, sequenced in a study of CD8+CD57+ T cells in acquired aplastic anemia. Both TCR beta VDJ combination and CDR3 sequence profiling were carried out. Genomic DNA was the template for this profiling. MiXCR, run by TCRdb on the reads, gives a single entry per CDR3 protein. The sample includes some 190,000 distinct CDR3 sequences, approximately 46% of them seen just once. The sequencing input was sorted CD4+, CD8+, or CD8+CD57+ T cells (not recorded which) from PBMCs. These receptors originate from a human donor in good health.

This sequence joins TRBV7-8 and TRBJ2-1, with D perhaps TRBD1 or TRBD2 (5 bases each). Deletions cut 5 bases from V and 11 bases from J, with 19 bases between. The germline gives CDR1 SGHVS, CDR2 FQNEAQ. The CDR3 length is 14 residues. CDR3 sequence (DNA): TGTGCCAGCAGCACCACTGTAGGCGAGGGACAGCAGTTCTTC. The encoded protein is CASSTTVGEGQQFF. The full variable domain, rest sourced from reference TRBV7-8 and TRBJ2-1, is GAGVSQSPRYKVAKRGQDVALRCDPISGHVSLFWYQQALGQGPEFLTYFQNEAQLDKSGLPSDRFFAERPEGSVSTLKIQRTQQEDSAVYLCASSTTVGEGQQFFGPGTRLTVL.

The chain couples TRBV6-5 to TRBJ1-6; 12 bases map to TRBD1. The CDR3 is 17 residues long. V trimming: 0 bases; J trimming: 8 bases; junction bases outside the gene matches: 5. Germline V gene sequence: CDR1 MNHEY, CDR2 SVGAGI. The DNA for the CDR3 is TGTGCCAGCAGTTACTCCGGGACAGGGGGCCTTCATTCACCCCTCCACTTT. Amino acid sequence: CASSYSGTGGLHSPLHF.

This clonotype has a count of ten or more. The chain employs TRBV12-3 or TRBV12-4 and TRBJ2-5; unclear D gene. The length of the CDR3 is 11 residues. V lost 8 bases to trimming and J lost 5 bases, with 9 bases between them. CDR3 loop: CASRKRETQYF. Written as DNA, the CDR3 is TGTGCCAGCCGAAAGAGGGAGACCCAGTACTTC.

This clonotype appeared a few times. The V call is TRBV7-3, the J call TRBJ2-7, with no clear D. Germline-derived CDR1 and CDR2 are SGHTA and FQGTGA. V lost 0 bases and J 3 bases, leaving 6 bases between the germline ends. The CDR3 has 13 amino acids. CDR3 in amino acids: CASSLTENYEQYF. CDR3 nucleotides: TGTGCCAGCAGCTTAACTGAAAACTACGAGCAGTACTTC.

The table lists this clonotype with a few counts. The J gene is TRBJ2-1, the V gene TRBV15; D is possibly TRBD2 (6 bases). The V and J ends lost 5 bases and 7 bases respectively, with 12 bases between them. This CDR3 is 13 amino acids long. From germline, CDR1 is LNHNV and CDR2 YYDKDF (reference sequence). The CDR3 loop is CATSQGDLNEQFF. For the CDR3, the DNA is TGTGCCACCAGCCAAGGGGACTTAAATGAGCAGTTCTTC.